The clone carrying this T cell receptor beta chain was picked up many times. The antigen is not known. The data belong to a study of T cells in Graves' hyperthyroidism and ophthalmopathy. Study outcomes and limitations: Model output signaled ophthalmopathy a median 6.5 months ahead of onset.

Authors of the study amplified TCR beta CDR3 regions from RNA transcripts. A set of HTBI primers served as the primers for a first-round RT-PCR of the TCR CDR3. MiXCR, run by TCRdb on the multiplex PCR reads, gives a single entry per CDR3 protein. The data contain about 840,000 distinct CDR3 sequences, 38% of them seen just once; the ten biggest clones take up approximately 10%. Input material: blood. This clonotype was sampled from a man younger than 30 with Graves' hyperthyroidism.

The CDR3 loop is CASSEYLLDRDPQGYTF. The CDR3 DNA follows: TGTGCCAGCAGTGAATATCTATTAGACAGGGACCCTCAAGGCTACACCTTC. V and J are TRBV25-1 and TRBJ1-2; TRBD1 agrees at 7 bases. J was trimmed by 8 bases and V by 0 bases; bases with no gene match: 15. This CDR3 is built from 17 residues. From germline, CDR1 is MGHDK and CDR2 SYGVNS.